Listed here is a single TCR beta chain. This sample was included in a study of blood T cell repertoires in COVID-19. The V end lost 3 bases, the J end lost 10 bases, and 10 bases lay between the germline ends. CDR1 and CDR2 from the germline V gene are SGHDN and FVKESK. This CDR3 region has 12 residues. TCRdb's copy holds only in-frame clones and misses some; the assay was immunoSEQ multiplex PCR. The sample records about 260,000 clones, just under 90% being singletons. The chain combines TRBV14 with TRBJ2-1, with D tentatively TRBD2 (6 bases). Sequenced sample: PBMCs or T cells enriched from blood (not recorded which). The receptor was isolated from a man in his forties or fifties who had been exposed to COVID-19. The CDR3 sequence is CASSHPGREQFF. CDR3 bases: TGTGCCAGCAGCCACCCGGGGAGGGAGCAGTTCTTC.